These 5 T cell receptor beta chains share one sample of origin, sequenced in a study of CD4 and CD8 cells across lung adenocarcinoma regions. TCRdb re-analysed the PCR reads in MiXCR, keeping a single row per CDR3 protein. Of about 12,000 distinct CDR3 sequences listed, about 45% were seen once; the top ten hold 25% to 35%. Sequencing was carried out using CD8+ T cells from the margin of a lung tumor. The receptors were gathered from a male donor with lung adenocarcinoma. The CD4 and CD8 labels of this study may be unreliable.

The chain is built from TRBV10-2 and TRBJ2-4, with D perhaps being TRBD1 or TRBD2 (5 bases each). The CDR3 runs 13 residues. The V gene's germline CDR1 is WSHSY and CDR2 SAAADI. The CDR3 region has the DNA TGCGTCACGGGGCTAGCAGCCACAGACACTCAGTACTTC. This encodes CVTGLAATDTQYF.

On this clonotype itself: The limits of the CDR3 on the DNA are not certain, so only TCRdb's listed CDR3 is given. The chain has TRBV6-1 and TRBJ2-3; the table's D call, TRBD1, has no DNA check behind it. The germline CDR1 and CDR2 sequences are MNHNS and SASEGT. With termini counted, the CDR3 has 16 amino acids. CDR3 residues: CASRGVGGGAPDTQYF.

Worth noting for this clonotype: This may arise from a read error, as a much more abundant clone is one base away. The V call is TRBV4-1, the J call TRBJ2-1, with D possibly being TRBD1 (6 bases). V lost 4 bases to trimming and J lost 13 bases, with 23 bases between them. Germline loops: CDR1 MGHRA, CDR2 YSYEKL. The CDR3 has 15 amino acids. CDR3 loop: CASSLGSGGQETQFF. As DNA, the CDR3 is TGCGCCAGCAGCCTTGGGTCTGGGGGCCAAGAGACCCAGTTCTTC.

V usage is TRBV7-2 and J usage is TRBJ2-1, with D possibly being TRBD1 (5 bases). The J call may not be correct, given that the DNA end is closer to TRBJ2-7. Germline V gene sequence: CDR1 SGHTA, CDR2 FQGNSA. The CDR3 totals 13 residues. CDR3 DNA: TGTGCCAGCAGCTTATCCAGGGTATACGAGCAGTACTTC. This sequence encodes CASSLSRVYEQYF.

This clonotype came up a few times. The V gene is TRBV6-1, the J gene TRBJ2-3, with 10 positions matching TRBD1. After removal of 8 bases from V and 0 bases from J, the junction contained 11 bases not matched to a gene. This CDR3 region has 17 residues. The germline CDR1 and CDR2 sequences are MNHNS and SASEGT. The DNA of the CDR3 is TGTGCCAGCTGGGACAGGGGTCGTGGCGGGAGCACAGATACGCAGTATTTT. Amino acid sequence: CASWDRGRGGSTDTQYF.